This entry lists 23 T cell receptor beta chains sequenced from one sample in a study of shared clonotypes between healthy human individuals. Sequencing was performed with immunoSEQ multiplex PCR; in TCRdb, only in-frame clones are kept and a portion is missing. The sample yields about 2.2 million clones, around 93% seen once. Naivety among CD8 cells was defined by CD45RO negativity and positive CCR7 selection, thereby excluding terminally differentiated effector memory CD45RA+ cells. Input material: naive CD8+ T cells from PBMCs. These receptors were collected from a man in his late teens or twenties in good health. Some clones in this sample may be carry-over from other donors' samples.

V gene TRBV5-5 combines with J gene TRBJ1-1; D unclear. The CDR3 has 17 residues. The germline CDR1 and CDR2 sequences are SGHKS and YYEKEE (reference sequence). Trimming left V 4 bases short and J 3 bases short, with 22 bases between. The CDR3 sequence: CASSSWAASGVDTEAFF. In DNA form, the CDR3 reads TGTGCCAGCAGCAGCTGGGCTGCTTCAGGCGTGGACACTGAAGCTTTCTTT. The full variable domain, with the rest looked up from reference TRBV5-5 and TRBJ1-1, is DAGVTQSPTHLIKTRGQQVTLRCSPISGHKSVSWYQQVLGQGPQFIFQYYEKEERGRGNFPDRFSARQFPNYSSELNVNALLLGDSALYLCASSSWAASGVDTEAFFGQGTRLTVV.

V is TRBV4-2 and J is TRBJ2-7, with a tentative D call TRBD2 (5 bases). Germline lookup yields CDR1 LGHNA and CDR2 YNFKEQ. V shed 4 bases and J shed 6 bases, with 16 bases lying between them. There are 14 residues in the CDR3. In DNA form, the CDR3 reads TGTGCCAGCAGCCTCAATCGGGCCGCGGGCGAGCAGTACTTC. Its protein product is CASSLNRAAGEQYF.

This chain joins TRBV19 and TRBJ2-7, with 8 bases matching TRBD1. The CDR3 length is 14 residues. Per germline, CDR1 LNHDA and CDR2 SQIVND (reference sequence). The V gene end was trimmed by 5 bases and the J gene end by 5 bases; junction bases not matched to a gene: 8. CDR3 DNA sequence: TGTGCCAGTAGTCCCGGGACAGGATGGGACGAGCAGTACTTC. Translating it yields CASSPGTGWDEQYF.

Worth noting for this clone: The same CDR3 arises from other DNA sequences in this sample as well. The chain uses TRBV5-1 and TRBJ2-2; D not resolved. CDR1 SGHRS and CDR2 YFSETQ come from the germline V gene. Trimming pared 2 bases from V and 5 bases from J, leaving 4 bases between. The CDR3 is 12 amino acids. CDR3 DNA: TGCGCCAGCAGCTTCGGTACCGGGGAGCTGTTTTTT. Encoded protein: CASSFGTGELFF.

V and J are TRBV4-2 and TRBJ2-1; TRBD2 matches at 9 bases. The CDR3 spans 15 residues. Germline CDR1 reads LGHNA; CDR2 reads YNFKEQ. The junction had 3 bases not matched to a gene; V was cut back by 1 base and J by 5 bases. The CDR3 sequence: CASSQGIAGDNEQFF. CDR3 DNA sequence: TGTGCCAGCAGCCAAGGGATAGCGGGGGACAATGAGCAGTTCTTC.

This rearrangement joins TRBV6-1 to TRBJ2-1; no definite D call. CDR3 length equals 13 residues. CDR1 is MNHNS, CDR2 SASEGT, per germline. The germline V and J ends were trimmed by 8 bases and 10 bases, with 18 bases remaining between them. The CDR3, as DNA: TGTGCCAGCCGAAGCGTCCTTGCAGTCGAGCAGTTCTTC. It yields the protein CASRSVLAVEQFF.

The chain recombines TRBV6-1 with TRBJ2-7; 7 bases agree with TRBD1. The CDR3 has 14 amino acids. The ends lost 3 bases at V and 2 bases at J; junction bases unmatched: 4. Germline V gene data show CDR1 as MNHNS and CDR2 as SASEGT. CDR3 DNA sequence: TGTGCCAGCAGTGACACAGGGGTTCCCTACGAGCAGTACTTC. It encodes CASSDTGVPYEQYF.

The V gene is TRBV7-6, the J gene TRBJ1-4; D uncertain. The germline V gene has CDR1 SGHVS and CDR2 FNYEAQ. The V gene lost 5 bases and the J gene lost 8 bases, with 12 bases spanning the gap. There are 13 residues in the CDR3. The DNA for the CDR3 is TGTGCCAGCAGCCCGACCTTGTACGAAAAACTGTTTTTT. Its translation: CASSPTLYEKLFF.

The chain is built from TRBV28 and TRBJ1-4; tentative D call: TRBD1 (6 bases). Germline lookup yields CDR1 MDHEN and CDR2 SYDVKM. The CDR3 spans 15 residues. Trimming left V 6 bases short and J 3 bases short, with 14 bases between. The CDR3 sequence is CASSIVAGANEKLFF. As DNA, the CDR3 is TGTGCCAGCAGCATAGTGGCAGGGGCTAATGAAAAACTGTTTTTT. Supplemented by reference TRBV28 and TRBJ1-4, the full variable domain reads DVKVTQSSRYLVKRTGEKVFLECVQDMDHENMFWYRQDPGLGLRLIYFSYDVKMKEKGDIPEGYSVSREKKERFSLILESASTNQTSMYLCASSIVAGANEKLFFGSGTQLSVL.

With respect to this clone: This sample also contains other DNA sequences that code for the same CDR3. The chain recombines TRBV11-2 with TRBJ2-7; D is unresolved. CDR1 SGHAT and CDR2 FQNNGV come from the germline V gene. Trimming removed 1 base at V and 1 base at J, with 8 bases between. CDR3 length: 14 amino acids. The CDR3 loop reads CASSLGPGSYEQYF. The CDR3 region has the DNA TGTGCCAGCAGCTTAGGTCCAGGTTCCTACGAGCAGTACTTC.

A single count supports this clone. V usage is TRBV11-2 and J usage is TRBJ2-1; possibly TRBD2 for D (5 bases). Trimming shortened V by 1 base and J by 0 bases, and 10 bases separated the two germline ends. Germline CDR1 and CDR2: SGHAT and FQNNGV. The CDR3 contains 16 residues. The CDR3 loop reads CASSLVGVRSYNEQFF. CDR3 in DNA: TGTGCCAGCAGCTTAGTCGGGGTCCGCTCCTACAATGAGCAGTTCTTC.

The V gene is TRBV10-3, the J gene TRBJ2-3; no firm D call. The CDR3 loop spans 17 amino acids. V lost 4 bases, J lost 0 bases, and 17 bases lay in between. Germline CDR1 ENHRY, CDR2 SYGVKD. The CDR3 nucleotides are TGTGCCATCAGTGGCCCCGTTCTGTCCTATAGCACAGATACGCAGTATTTT. It encodes CAISGPVLSYSTDTQYF.

Points on this clone: The sample holds other DNA sequences that translate to the same CDR3. V and J are TRBV27 and TRBJ2-2; D call uncertain. The germline gives CDR1 MNHEY, CDR2 SMNVEV (reference sequence). V lost 2 bases, J lost 4 bases, and 5 bases lay in between. This CDR3 contains 13 residues. CDR3 bases: TGTGCCAGCAGTTTAATACTCACCGGGGAGCTGTTTTTT. Protein product: CASSLILTGELFF.

This clone occurred once. The CDR3 DNA is TGTGCCAGCAGTTACATCGGGATCCACAACTATGGCTACACCTTC. Its protein product is CASSYIGIHNYGYTF. The V gene is TRBV6-6, the J gene TRBJ1-2; no clear D gene. This CDR3 contains 15 residues. Germline lookup yields CDR1 MNHNY and CDR2 SVGAGI (reference sequence). Trimming shortened V by 2 bases and J by 2 bases, and 12 bases separated the two germline ends.

V gene TRBV27 combines with J gene TRBJ2-5; 8 bases are a match to TRBD2. The CDR3 has 16 amino acids. V was clipped by 5 bases and J by 5 bases; unmatched bases: 13. Per the germline V gene, CDR1 is MNHEY and CDR2 is SMNVEV (reference sequence). CDR3 in amino acids: CASSPSAGDNPETQYF. CDR3 nucleotides: TGTGCCAGCAGTCCCTCAGCGGGAGACAATCCGGAGACCCAGTACTTC.

The chain has TRBV6-5 and TRBJ1-1; TRBD1 might be the D (6 bases). CDR3 length: 13 residues. The V and J ends lost 6 bases and 6 bases respectively, with 14 bases between them. Germline lookup yields CDR1 MNHEY and CDR2 SVGAGI. The CDR3 coding sequence is TGTGCCAGCAGGTCTACAGGGAGCTCTGAAGCTTTCTTT. It codes for CASRSTGSSEAFF.

V is TRBV27 and J is TRBJ2-7, with D possibly being TRBD2 (6 bases). Germline V CDR1 and CDR2: MNHEY, SMNVEV (reference sequence). The V end lost 5 bases, the J end lost 3 bases, and 14 bases lay between the germline ends. This CDR3 spans 14 amino acids. DNA for the CDR3: TGTGCCAGCAGTGCCCGGGACTGGGTCTACGAGCAGTACTTC. This codes for CASSARDWVYEQYF.

This chain connects TRBV7-9 to TRBJ2-2; no reliable D call. The germline V and J ends were trimmed by 1 base and 6 bases, with 6 bases remaining between them. CDR1 SEHNR and CDR2 FQNEAQ come from the germline V gene (reference sequence). CDR3 length: 13 amino acids. CDR3 sequence reads: CASSLGVAGELFF. The CDR3 region has the DNA TGTGCCAGCAGCTTAGGAGTAGCCGGGGAGCTGTTTTTT.

The sample holds one count of this clone. J is TRBJ1-5 and V is TRBV6-1; a weak D match, TRBD1 (5 bases). The germline CDR1 and CDR2 sequences are MNHNS and SASEGT. Trimming took off 5 bases at V and 4 bases at J, with 15 bases between the two ends. The CDR3 has 15 amino acids. CDR3 in amino acids: CASSKYQGSNQPQHF. The CDR3 DNA follows: TGTGCCAGCAGTAAGTATCAGGGAAGTAATCAGCCCCAGCATTTT.

V gene TRBV6-1 combines with J gene TRBJ1-2, with a weak D call TRBD1 (5 bases). V lost 2 bases, J lost 4 bases, and 17 bases lay in between. CDR1 and CDR2 from the germline V gene are MNHNS and SASEGT. CDR3 length: 16 amino acids. This CDR3 is CASSESVRAPPYGYTF. The CDR3 DNA reads as TGTGCCAGCAGTGAAAGCGTCAGGGCCCCTCCCTATGGCTACACCTTC.

The genes are TRBV27 and TRBJ2-5; the D is unclear. V was clipped by 3 bases and J by 2 bases, with 16 bases between them. Germline assignment: CDR1 MNHEY and CDR2 SMNVEV (reference sequence). This CDR3 region has 16 residues. The CDR3 DNA follows: TGTGCCAGCAGTTTTTTGTCCACGACGTATCAAGAGACCCAGTACTTC. It encodes CASSFLSTTYQETQYF.

The rearrangement links TRBV6-6 to TRBJ2-5, with 7 bases that match TRBD2. The CDR3 extends over 15 amino acids. V shed 6 bases, J shed 4 bases, and the junction held 11 bases outside the gene matches. The germline V gene has CDR1 MNHNY and CDR2 SVGAGI (reference sequence). The CDR3 nucleotides read TGTGCCAGCAGACCAGGGAGGGGAGGAGCAGAGACCCAGTACTTC. Translating gives CASRPGRGGAETQYF.

The chain's CDR3 is CASSPRDRGRYGYTF. The CDR3 nucleotides are TGCGCCAGCAGCCCTCGGGACAGGGGCAGATATGGCTACACCTTC. This sequence joins TRBV4-3 and TRBJ1-2, with TRBD1 matching 10 bases. Germline V gene lookup returns CDR1 LGHNA and CDR2 YSLEER. The CDR3 extends over 15 amino acids. V was pared by 4 bases and J by 5 bases, with 7 bases of the junction left unmatched.